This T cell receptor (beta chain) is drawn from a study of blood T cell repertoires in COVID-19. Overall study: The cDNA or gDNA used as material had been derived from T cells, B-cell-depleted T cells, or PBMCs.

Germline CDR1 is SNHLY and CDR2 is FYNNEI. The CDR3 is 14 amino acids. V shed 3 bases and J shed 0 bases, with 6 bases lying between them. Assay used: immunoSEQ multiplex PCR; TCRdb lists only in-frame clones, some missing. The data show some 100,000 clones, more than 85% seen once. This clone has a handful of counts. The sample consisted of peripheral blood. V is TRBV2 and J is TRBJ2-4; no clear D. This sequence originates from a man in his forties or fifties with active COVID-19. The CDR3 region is CASSETAAKNIQYF. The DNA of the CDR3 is TGTGCCAGCAGTGAGACTGCAGCCAAAAACATTCAGTACTTC.